These 4 T cell receptor beta chains share one sample of origin, sequenced in a study of control samples from healthy donors and cancer patients. Using immunoSEQ multiplex PCR, the repertoire was profiled, and TCRdb retains in-frame clones only, with some absent. The repertoire holds more than 70,000 clones, approximately 94% seen once, with approximately 2.5% in the top ten. Sequencing was done on a sample of blood. These receptors all stem from a woman aged 30 to 39 in good health.

The V gene is TRBV10-3, the J gene TRBJ1-3; D is unclear. Trimming left V 4 bases short and J 0 bases short, with 4 bases between. Germline V lookup: CDR1 ENHRY, CDR2 SYGVKD. The length of the CDR3 is 13 residues. The CDR3 here is CAISAPSGNTIYF. The CDR3 nucleotides read TGTGCCATCAGTGCCCCCTCTGGAAACACCATATATTTT.

This chain connects TRBV2 to TRBJ1-1, with 8 bases identical to TRBD1. The V gene's germline CDR1 is SNHLY and CDR2 FYNNEI. Trimming removed 5 bases from V and 4 bases from J; junction bases left unmatched: 9. This CDR3 is 15 amino acids long. CDR3 nucleotide sequence: TGTGCCAGCAGTCCCCGACAGGGGTGGAGCACTGAAGCTTTCTTT. Translated: CASSPRQGWSTEAFF. The complete variable domain, with remaining parts taken from reference TRBV2 and TRBJ1-1, reads EPEVTQTPSHQVTQMGQEVILRCVPISNHLYFYWYRQILGQKVEFLVSFYNNEISEKSEIFDDQFSVERPDGSNFTLKIRSTKLEDSAMYFCASSPRQGWSTEAFFGQGTRLTVV.

This clone was found once. V is TRBV2 and J is TRBJ2-5, with 9 bases fitting TRBD2. CDR3 length equals 15 residues. Germline CDR1 is SNHLY and CDR2 is FYNNEI. Trimming took 4 bases from V and 6 from J; bases not matched to a gene: 9. This CDR3 is CASSGDSGGSKTQYF. The CDR3 nucleotides read TGTGCCAGCAGTGGGGATAGCGGGGGAAGTAAGACCCAGTACTTC.

The chain joins TRBV2 to TRBJ2-3; the match to TRBD2 covers 13 bases. This CDR3 is built from 15 residues. CDR1 and CDR2 (germline): SNHLY, FYNNEI. The ends lost 6 bases at V and 7 bases at J; junction bases unmatched: 7. This CDR3 reads CASSPLAGGPHTQYF. CDR3 sequence (DNA): TGTGCCAGCAGCCCACTAGCGGGGGGGCCACATACGCAGTATTTT. Looking up the rest from reference TRBV2 and TRBJ2-3 gives the full variable domain: EPEVTQTPSHQVTQMGQEVILRCVPISNHLYFYWYRQILGQKVEFLVSFYNNEISEKSEIFDDQFSVERPDGSNFTLKIRSTKLEDSAMYFCASSPLAGGPHTQYFGPGTRLTVL.